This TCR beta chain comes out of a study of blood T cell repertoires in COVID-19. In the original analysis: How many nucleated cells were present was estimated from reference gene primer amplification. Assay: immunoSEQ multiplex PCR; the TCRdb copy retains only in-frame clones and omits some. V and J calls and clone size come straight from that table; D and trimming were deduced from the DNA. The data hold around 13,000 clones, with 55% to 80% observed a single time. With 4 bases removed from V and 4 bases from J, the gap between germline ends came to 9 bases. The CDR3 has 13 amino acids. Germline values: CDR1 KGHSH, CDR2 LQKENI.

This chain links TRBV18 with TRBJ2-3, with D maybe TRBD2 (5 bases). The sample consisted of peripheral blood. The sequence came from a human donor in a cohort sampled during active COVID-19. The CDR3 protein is CASSLARADTQYF. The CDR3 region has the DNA TGTGCCAGCTCACTAGCGAGGGCAGATACGCAGTATTTT.